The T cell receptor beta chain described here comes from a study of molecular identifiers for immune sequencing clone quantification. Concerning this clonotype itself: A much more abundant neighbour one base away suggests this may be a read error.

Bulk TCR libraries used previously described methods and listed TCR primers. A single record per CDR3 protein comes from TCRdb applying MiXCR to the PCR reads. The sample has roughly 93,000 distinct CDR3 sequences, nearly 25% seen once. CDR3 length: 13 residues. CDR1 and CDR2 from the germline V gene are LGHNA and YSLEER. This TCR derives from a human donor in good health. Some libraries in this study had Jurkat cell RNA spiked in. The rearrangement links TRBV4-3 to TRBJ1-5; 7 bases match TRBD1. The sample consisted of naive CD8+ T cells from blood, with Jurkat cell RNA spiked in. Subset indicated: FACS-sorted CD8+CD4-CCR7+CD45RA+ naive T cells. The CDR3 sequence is CASSQTGFQPQQF. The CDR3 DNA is TGCGCCAGCAGCCAGACAGGGTTTCAGCCCCAGCAATTT.